Each of the 12 T cell receptor beta chains below was sequenced from the same sample in a study of cytomegalovirus exposure and HLA in healthy donors. The study ran its PCR with 60 Vbeta and 13 Jbeta primers. Only in-frame clones appear in the TCRdb table, and some are missing; sequencing was by immunoSEQ multiplex PCR. The sample holds about 98,000 clones, roughly 80% seen once. Sequenced input: PBMCs. These receptors were obtained from a man in his sixties in good health and CMV-seropositive.

V is TRBV12-5 and J is TRBJ1-3, with 7 bases matching TRBD1. The CDR3 extends over 15 amino acids. From germline, CDR1 is LGHNT and CDR2 FRNRAP. V trimming: 7 bases; J trimming: 0 bases; junction bases outside the gene matches: 6. The DNA for the CDR3 is TGTGCTAGTGCCGTGGGACAGATCTCTGGAAACACCATATATTTT. Translated: CASAVGQISGNTIYF. Complete variable domain (other parts from reference TRBV12-5 and TRBJ1-3): DARVTQTPRHKVTEMGQEVTMRCQPILGHNTVFWYRQTMMQGLELLAYFRNRAPLDDSGMPKDRFSAEMPDATLATLKIQPSEPRDSAVYFCASAVGQISGNTIYFGEGSWLTVV.

The chain carries TRBV19 and TRBJ1-2, with TRBD1 matching 12 bases. Trimming cost V 7 bases and J 3 bases; bases outside gene matches: 6. Germline V gene sequence: CDR1 LNHDA, CDR2 SQIVND (reference sequence). This CDR3 contains 15 residues. The CDR3 reads CASTGTGGLDYGYTF. The CDR3 DNA reads as TGTGCCAGTACCGGGACAGGGGGCTTGGACTATGGCTACACCTTC.

The chain joins TRBV5-8 to TRBJ2-7; D is uncertain. CDR1 is SGHTS and CDR2 is YDEGEE in the germline V gene. V lost 5 bases and J 2 bases, leaving 17 bases between the germline ends. The CDR3 totals 15 residues. CDR3 amino acids: CASSLEEGPTYEQYF. DNA of the CDR3: TGTGCCAGCAGTCTCGAGGAAGGCCCAACCTACGAGCAGTACTTC.

This rearrangement joins TRBV19 to TRBJ2-7; 9 bases map to TRBD2. The CDR3 extends over 12 amino acids. CDR1 LNHDA and CDR2 SQIVND come from the germline V gene (reference sequence). With V trimmed by 5 bases and J by 6 bases, 2 bases remained unmatched. The CDR3 region has the DNA TGTGCCAGTAGTGGAGCGGGGGGCGAGCAGTACTTC. Residues: CASSGAGGEQYF.

This clone turned up a few times. V and J are TRBV30 and TRBJ1-5, with D maybe TRBD1 (6 bases). The CDR3 is 14 residues long. Trimming stripped 0 bases from V and 7 bases from J, with 13 bases between. Germline CDR1 reads GTSNPN; CDR2 reads SVGIG (reference sequence). The DNA of the CDR3 is TGTGCCTGGAGTGTACGGGGGGCAGGGCAGCCCCAGCATTTT. This codes for CAWSVRGAGQPQHF.

J is TRBJ2-1 and V is TRBV18; 9 nucleotides agree with TRBD2. Unmatched junction bases numbered 16, after V lost 3 bases and J lost 10 bases. The germline gives CDR1 KGHSH, CDR2 LQKENI. This CDR3 is 17 amino acids long. CDR3 sequence: CASSPPGWGGGAEEQFF. The CDR3 region has the DNA TGTGCCAGCTCACCCCCGGGGTGGGGCGGGGGGGCGGAGGAGCAGTTCTTC.

CDR3 region: CASSYSRSSGGNEQFF. CDR3 bases: TGTGCCAGCAGTTACTCGAGGTCTAGCGGGGGGAATGAGCAGTTCTTC. The gene calls are TRBV6-5 and TRBJ2-1; 11 nucleotides line up with TRBD2. Germline CDR1 reads MNHEY; CDR2 reads SVGAGI. The trim removed 0 bases at V and 7 bases at J, leaving 5 bases unmatched. This CDR3 comprises 16 residues.

V and J are TRBV28 and TRBJ1-5; 8 bases are a match to TRBD1. V trimming: 8 bases; J trimming: 5 bases; junction bases outside the gene matches: 17. The CDR3 extends over 17 amino acids. CDR1 is MDHEN, CDR2 SYDVKM, per germline. This chain's CDR3 is CASQVAGKQGVHQPQHF. DNA for the CDR3: TGTGCCAGCCAAGTTGCGGGAAAACAGGGGGTCCATCAGCCCCAGCATTTT.

The J gene is TRBJ2-7, the V gene TRBV4-1, with 9 nucleotides matching TRBD2. Germline loops: CDR1 MGHRA, CDR2 YSYEKL. Trimming cost V 1 base and J 4 bases; bases outside gene matches: 11. The CDR3 runs to 17 residues. The CDR3 DNA sequence: TGCGCCAGCAGCCAAGTCTTGGACGGACTAGCGTGGTACGAGCAGTACTTC. This sequence encodes CASSQVLDGLAWYEQYF.

V gene TRBV19 combines with J gene TRBJ1-2; 8 bases align to TRBD1. Germline-derived CDR1 and CDR2 are LNHDA and SQIVND (reference sequence). The V and J ends lost 1 base and 4 bases, in that order; junction bases with no gene match: 8. The CDR3 is 16 residues long. The CDR3 loop reads CASSIAGQGVFYGYTF. DNA of the CDR3: TGTGCCAGTAGTATAGCCGGACAGGGCGTCTTCTATGGCTACACCTTC.

The gene calls are TRBV6-1 and TRBJ1-2; D is perhaps TRBD1 (5 bases). The CDR3 consists of 15 residues. V was clipped by 2 bases and J by 0 bases, with 10 bases between them. Germline lookup yields CDR1 MNHNS and CDR2 SASEGT. The CDR3 DNA follows: TGTGCCAGCAGTGAATATCGGGGGACTAACTATGGCTACACCTTC. Amino acids: CASSEYRGTNYGYTF.

The chain recombines TRBV7-8 with TRBJ2-7, with 11 bases fitting TRBD2. Germline CDR1 and CDR2: SGHVS and FQNEAQ. V trimming: 1 base; J trimming: 6 bases; junction bases outside the gene matches: 8. The CDR3 is made up of 16 amino acids. The CDR3 DNA follows: TGTGCCAGCAGCTTAGGTAGCGGGGGGGCCTCTGTCGAGCAGTACTTC. Protein: CASSLGSGGASVEQYF.